The clone carrying this T cell receptor (beta chain) has ten or more counts. This entry comes from a study of molecular identifiers for immune sequencing clone quantification. In TCRdb, the PCR reads were re-called with MiXCR into one record per CDR3 protein. The data contain about 640,000 distinct CDR3 sequences, 15% to 20% of them singletons. With 3 bases removed from V and 0 bases from J, the gap between germline ends came to 16 bases. The CDR3 is 17 amino acids. The germline V gene encodes CDR1 MNHEY and CDR2 SMNVEV (reference sequence). The source of this sequence is a human donor in good health. Some libraries in this study had Jurkat cell RNA spiked in. V is TRBV27 and J is TRBJ2-3; D is perhaps TRBD1 or TRBD2 (5 bases each). Sequencing input: naive CD8+ T cells from blood, with Jurkat cell RNA spiked in. Described subset: FACS-sorted CD8+CD4-CCR7+CD45RA+ naive T cells. CDR3 loop: CASSFLAGTHSTDTQYF. The CDR3 nucleotides are TGTGCCAGCAGTTTTCTCGCCGGGACCCATAGCACAGATACGCAGTATTTT.